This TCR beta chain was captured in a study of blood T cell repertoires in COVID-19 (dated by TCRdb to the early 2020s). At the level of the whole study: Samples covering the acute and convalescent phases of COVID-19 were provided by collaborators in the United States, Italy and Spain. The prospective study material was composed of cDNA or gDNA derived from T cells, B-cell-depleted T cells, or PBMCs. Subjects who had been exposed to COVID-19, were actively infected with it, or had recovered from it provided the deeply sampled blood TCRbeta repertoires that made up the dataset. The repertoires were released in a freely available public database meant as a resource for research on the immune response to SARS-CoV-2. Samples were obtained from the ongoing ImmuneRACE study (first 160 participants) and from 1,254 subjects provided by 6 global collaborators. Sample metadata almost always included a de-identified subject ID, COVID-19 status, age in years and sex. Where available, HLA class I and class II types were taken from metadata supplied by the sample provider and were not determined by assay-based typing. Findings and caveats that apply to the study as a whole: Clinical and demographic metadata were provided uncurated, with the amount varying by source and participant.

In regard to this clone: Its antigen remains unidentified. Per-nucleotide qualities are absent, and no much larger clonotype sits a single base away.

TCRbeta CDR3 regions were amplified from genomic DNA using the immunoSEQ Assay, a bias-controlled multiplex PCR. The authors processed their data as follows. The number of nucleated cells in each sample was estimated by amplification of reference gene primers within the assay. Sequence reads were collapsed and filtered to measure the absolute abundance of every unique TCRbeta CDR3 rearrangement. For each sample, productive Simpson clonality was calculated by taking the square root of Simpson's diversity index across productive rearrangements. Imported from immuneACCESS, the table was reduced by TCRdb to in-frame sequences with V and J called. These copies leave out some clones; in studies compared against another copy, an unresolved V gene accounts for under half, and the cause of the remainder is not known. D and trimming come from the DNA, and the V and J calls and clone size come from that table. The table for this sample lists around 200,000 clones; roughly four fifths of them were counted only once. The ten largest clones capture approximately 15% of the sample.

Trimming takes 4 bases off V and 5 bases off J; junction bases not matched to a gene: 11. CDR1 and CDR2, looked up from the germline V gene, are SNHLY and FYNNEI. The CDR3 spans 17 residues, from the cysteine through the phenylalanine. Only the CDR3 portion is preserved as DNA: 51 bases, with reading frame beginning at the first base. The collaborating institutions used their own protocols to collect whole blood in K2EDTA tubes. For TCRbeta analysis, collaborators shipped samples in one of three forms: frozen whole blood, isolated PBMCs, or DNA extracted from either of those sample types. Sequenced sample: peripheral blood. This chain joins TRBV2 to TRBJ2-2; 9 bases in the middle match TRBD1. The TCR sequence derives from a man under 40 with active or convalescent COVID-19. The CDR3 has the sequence CASSARTGVRGTGELFF. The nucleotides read TGTGCCAGCAGTGCCAGGACAGGGGTTAGAGGGACCGGGGAGCTGTTTTTT. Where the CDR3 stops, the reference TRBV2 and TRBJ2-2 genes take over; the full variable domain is EPEVTQTPSHQVTQMGQEVILRCVPISNHLYFYWYRQILGQKVEFLVSFYNNEISEKSEIFDDQFSVERPDGSNFTLKIRSTKLEDSAMYFCASSARTGVRGTGELFFGEGSRLTVL.